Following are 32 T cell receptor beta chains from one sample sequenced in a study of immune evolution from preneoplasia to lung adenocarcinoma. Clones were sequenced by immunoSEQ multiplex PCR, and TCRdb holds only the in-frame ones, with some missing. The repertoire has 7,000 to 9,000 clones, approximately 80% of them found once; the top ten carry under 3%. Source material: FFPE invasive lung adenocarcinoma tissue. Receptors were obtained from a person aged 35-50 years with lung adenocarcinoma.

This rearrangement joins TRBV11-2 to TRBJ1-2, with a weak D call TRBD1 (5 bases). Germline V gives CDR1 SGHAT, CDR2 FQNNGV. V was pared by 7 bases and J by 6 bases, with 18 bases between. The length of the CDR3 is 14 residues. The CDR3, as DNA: TGTGCCAGCAACAAAAGGGACCACAGAAATGGCTACACCTTC. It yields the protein CASNKRDHRNGYTF. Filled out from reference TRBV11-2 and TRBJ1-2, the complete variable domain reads EAGVAQSPRYKIIEKRQSVAFWCNPISGHATLYWYQQILGQGPKLLIQFQNNGVVDDSQLPKDRFSAERLKGVDSTLKIQPAKLEDSAVYLCASNKRDHRNGYTFGSGTRLTVV.

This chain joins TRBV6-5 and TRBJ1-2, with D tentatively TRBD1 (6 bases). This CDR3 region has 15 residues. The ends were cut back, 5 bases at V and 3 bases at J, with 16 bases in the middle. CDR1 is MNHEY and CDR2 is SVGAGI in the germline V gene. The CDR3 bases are TGTGCCAGCAGTCCTACAGGGACCAGTTACTATGGCTACACCTTC. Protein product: CASSPTGTSYYGYTF.

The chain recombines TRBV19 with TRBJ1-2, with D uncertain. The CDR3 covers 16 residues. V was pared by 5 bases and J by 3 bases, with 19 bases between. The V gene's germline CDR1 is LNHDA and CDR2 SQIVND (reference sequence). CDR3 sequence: CASSLNRERMDYGYTF. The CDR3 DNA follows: TGTGCCAGTAGTCTAAACCGGGAAAGAATGGACTATGGCTACACCTTC.

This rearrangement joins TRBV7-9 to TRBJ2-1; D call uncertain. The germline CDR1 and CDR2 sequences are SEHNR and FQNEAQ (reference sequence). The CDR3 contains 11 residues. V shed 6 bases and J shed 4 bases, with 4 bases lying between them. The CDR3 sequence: CASSPYNEQFF. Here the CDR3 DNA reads TGTGCCAGCAGTCCTTACAATGAGCAGTTCTTC.

The CDR3 loop is CASSDSRDVSYEQYF. CDR3 coding DNA: TGTGCCAGCAGCGATTCCCGGGACGTATCCTACGAGCAGTACTTC. V and J are TRBV11-2 and TRBJ2-7; D possibly uses TRBD1 or TRBD2 (5 bases each). Trimming stripped 5 bases from V and 1 base from J, with 15 bases between. Looked up from germline, CDR1 is SGHAT and CDR2 is FQNNGV. This CDR3 region has 15 residues.

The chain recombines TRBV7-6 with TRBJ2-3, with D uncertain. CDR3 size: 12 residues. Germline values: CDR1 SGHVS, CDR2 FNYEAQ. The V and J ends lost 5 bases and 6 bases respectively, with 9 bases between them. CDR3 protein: CASSPSPDTQYF. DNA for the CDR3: TGTGCCAGCAGCCCTTCCCCGGATACGCAGTATTTT.

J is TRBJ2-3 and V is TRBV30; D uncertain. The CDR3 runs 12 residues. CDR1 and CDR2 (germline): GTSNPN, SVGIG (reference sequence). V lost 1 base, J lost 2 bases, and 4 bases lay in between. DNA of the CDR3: TGTGCCTGGAGTGCATCCACAGATACGCAGTATTTT. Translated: CAWSASTDTQYF.

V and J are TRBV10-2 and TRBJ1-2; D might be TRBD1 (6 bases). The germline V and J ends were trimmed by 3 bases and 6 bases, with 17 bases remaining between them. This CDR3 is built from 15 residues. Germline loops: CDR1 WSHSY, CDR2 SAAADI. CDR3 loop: CASSDPKTGIHGYTF. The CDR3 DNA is TGCGCCAGCAGTGACCCTAAAACAGGGATCCATGGCTACACCTTC.

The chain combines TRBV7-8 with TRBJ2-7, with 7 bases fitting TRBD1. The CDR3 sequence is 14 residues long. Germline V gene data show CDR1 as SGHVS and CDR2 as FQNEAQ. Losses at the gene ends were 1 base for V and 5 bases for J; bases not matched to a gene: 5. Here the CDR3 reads CASSLGTGENEQYF. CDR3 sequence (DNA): TGTGCCAGCAGCTTAGGGACAGGAGAAAACGAGCAGTACTTC.

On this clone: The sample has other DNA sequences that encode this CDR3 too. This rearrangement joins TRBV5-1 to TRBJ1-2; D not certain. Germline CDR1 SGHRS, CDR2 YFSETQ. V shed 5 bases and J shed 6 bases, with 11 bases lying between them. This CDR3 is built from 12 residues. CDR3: CASSSGGHGYTF. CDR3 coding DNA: TGCGCCAGCAGTTCTGGAGGGCATGGCTACACCTTC.

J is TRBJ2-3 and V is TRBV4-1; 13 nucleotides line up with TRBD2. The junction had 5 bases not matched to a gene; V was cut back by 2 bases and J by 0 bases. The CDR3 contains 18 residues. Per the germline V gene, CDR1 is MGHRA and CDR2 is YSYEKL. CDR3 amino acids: CASSQTTSGGTSTDTQYF. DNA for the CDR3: TGCGCCAGCAGCCAAACGACTAGCGGGGGGACTAGCACAGATACGCAGTATTTT.

The CDR3 DNA reads as TGTGCCTGGAGTCCCTACCCCGGGACAGGGGTGGGCTACACCTTC. Protein: CAWSPYPGTGVGYTF. The rearrangement uses TRBV30 and TRBJ1-2; 10 bases map to TRBD1. With 2 bases clipped from V and 8 bases from J, the junction kept 11 bases outside the gene matches. This CDR3 contains 15 residues. CDR1 is GTSNPN and CDR2 is SVGIG in the germline V gene (reference sequence).

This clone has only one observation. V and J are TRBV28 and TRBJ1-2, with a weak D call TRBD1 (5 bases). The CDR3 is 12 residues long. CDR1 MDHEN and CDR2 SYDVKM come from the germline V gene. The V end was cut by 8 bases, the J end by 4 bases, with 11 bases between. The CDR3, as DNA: TGTGCCAGCTCGGGACGGACCTATGGCTACACCTTC. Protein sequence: CASSGRTYGYTF.

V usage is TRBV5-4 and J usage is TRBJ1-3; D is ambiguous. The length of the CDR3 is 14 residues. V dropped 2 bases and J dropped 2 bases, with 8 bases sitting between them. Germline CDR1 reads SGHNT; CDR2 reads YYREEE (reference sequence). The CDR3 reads CASSLRTAGNTIYF. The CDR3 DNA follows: TGTGCCAGCAGCTTAAGGACGGCTGGAAACACCATATATTTT.

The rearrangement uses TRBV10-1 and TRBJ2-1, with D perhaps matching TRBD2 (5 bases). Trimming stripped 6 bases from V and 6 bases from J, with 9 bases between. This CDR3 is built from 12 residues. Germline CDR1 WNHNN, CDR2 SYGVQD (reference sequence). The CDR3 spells CASSAGGNEQFF. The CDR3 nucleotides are TGCGCCAGCAGCGCAGGAGGCAATGAGCAGTTCTTC.

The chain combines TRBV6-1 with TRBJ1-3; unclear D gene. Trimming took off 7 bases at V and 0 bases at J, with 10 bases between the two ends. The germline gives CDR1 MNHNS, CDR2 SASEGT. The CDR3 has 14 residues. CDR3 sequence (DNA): TGTGCCAGCATGGTCCGCAGCTCTGGAAACACCATATATTTT. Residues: CASMVRSSGNTIYF.

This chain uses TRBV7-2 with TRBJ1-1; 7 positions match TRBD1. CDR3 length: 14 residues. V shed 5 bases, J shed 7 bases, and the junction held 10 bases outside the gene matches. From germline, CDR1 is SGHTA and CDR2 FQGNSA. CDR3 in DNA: TGTGCCAGCAGCCAATACGATAACAGGGGTGAAGCTTTCTTT. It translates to CASSQYDNRGEAFF. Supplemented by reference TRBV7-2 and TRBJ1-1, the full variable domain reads GAGVSQSPSNKVTEKGKDVELRCDPISGHTALYWYRQSLGQGLEFLIYFQGNSAPDKSGLPSDRFSAERTGGSVSTLTIQRTQQEDSAVYLCASSQYDNRGEAFFGQGTRLTVV.

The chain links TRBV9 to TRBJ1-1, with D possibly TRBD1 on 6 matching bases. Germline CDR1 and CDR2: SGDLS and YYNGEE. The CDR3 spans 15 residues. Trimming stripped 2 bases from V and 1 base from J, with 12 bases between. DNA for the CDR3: TGTGCCAGCAGCGTCACCGGCAGGGGGAACACTGAAGCTTTCTTT. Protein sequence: CASSVTGRGNTEAFF.

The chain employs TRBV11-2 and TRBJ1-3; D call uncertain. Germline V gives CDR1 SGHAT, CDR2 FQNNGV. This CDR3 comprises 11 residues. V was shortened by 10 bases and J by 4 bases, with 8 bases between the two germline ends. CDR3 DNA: TGTGCCACCAGGATAGGAAACACCATATATTTT. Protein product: CATRIGNTIYF.

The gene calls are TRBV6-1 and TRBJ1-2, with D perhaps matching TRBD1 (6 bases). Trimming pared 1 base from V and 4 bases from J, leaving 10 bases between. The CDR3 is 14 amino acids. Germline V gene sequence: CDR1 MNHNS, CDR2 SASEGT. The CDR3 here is CASSEEGDIYGYTF. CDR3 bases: TGTGCCAGCAGTGAAGAGGGGGACATCTATGGCTACACCTTC.

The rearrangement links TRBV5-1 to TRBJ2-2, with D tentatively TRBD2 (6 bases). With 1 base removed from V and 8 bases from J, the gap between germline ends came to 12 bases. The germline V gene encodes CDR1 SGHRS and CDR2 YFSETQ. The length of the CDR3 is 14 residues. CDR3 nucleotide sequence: TGCGCCAGCAGCTTGTCGGGAGTGGTGGGGGAGCTGTTTTTT. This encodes CASSLSGVVGELFF.

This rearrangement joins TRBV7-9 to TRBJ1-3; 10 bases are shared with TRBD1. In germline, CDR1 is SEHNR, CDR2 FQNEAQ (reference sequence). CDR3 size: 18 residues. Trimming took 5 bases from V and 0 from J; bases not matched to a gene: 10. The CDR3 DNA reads TGTGCCAGCAGCAGAAGCCGGGACAGGGGCGACTCTGGAAACACCATATATTTT. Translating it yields CASSRSRDRGDSGNTIYF.

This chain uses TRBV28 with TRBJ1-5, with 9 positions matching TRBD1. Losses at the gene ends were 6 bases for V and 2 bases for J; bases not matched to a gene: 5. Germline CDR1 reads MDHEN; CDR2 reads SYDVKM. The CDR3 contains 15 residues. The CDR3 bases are TGTGCCAGCAGCAAGACAGGGGGTGGCAATCAGCCCCAGCATTTT. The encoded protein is CASSKTGGGNQPQHF.

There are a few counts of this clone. The CDR3 sequence: CASSLTWGAYEQYF. The CDR3, as DNA: TGTGCCAGCAGTTTAACTTGGGGGGCTTACGAGCAGTACTTC. The chain uses TRBV27 and TRBJ2-7; D is perhaps TRBD1 or TRBD2 (6 bases each). The CDR3 runs 14 residues. The V end was cut by 2 bases, the J end by 4 bases, with 12 bases between. Germline assignment: CDR1 MNHEY and CDR2 SMNVEV (reference sequence).

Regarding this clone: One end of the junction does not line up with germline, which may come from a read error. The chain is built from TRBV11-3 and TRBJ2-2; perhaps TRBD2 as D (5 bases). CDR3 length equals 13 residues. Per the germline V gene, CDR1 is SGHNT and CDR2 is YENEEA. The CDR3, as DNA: TGTGCCAGCAGCTTCCTTAGCACCGGGGAGCTGTCTTTT. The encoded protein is CASSFLSTGELSF.

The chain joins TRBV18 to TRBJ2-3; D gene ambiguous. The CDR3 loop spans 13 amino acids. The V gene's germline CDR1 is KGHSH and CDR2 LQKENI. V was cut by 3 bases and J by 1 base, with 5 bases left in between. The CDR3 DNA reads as TGTGCCAGCTCACCGGCCGGCACAGATACGCAGTATTTT. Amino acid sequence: CASSPAGTDTQYF.

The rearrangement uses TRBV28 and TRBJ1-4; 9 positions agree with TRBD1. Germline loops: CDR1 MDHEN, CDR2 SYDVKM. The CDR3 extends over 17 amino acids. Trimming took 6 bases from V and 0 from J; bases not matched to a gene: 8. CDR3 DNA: TGTGCCAGCAGCACCGGGACAGGGCATGCAACTAATGAAAAACTGTTTTTT. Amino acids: CASSTGTGHATNEKLFF.

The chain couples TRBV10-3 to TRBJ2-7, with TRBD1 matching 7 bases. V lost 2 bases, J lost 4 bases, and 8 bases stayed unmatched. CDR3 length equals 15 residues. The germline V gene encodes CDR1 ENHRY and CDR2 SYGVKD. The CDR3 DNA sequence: TGTGCCATCAGTGAGGGACAGGTTTTGTCGTACGAGCAGTACTTC. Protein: CAISEGQVLSYEQYF.

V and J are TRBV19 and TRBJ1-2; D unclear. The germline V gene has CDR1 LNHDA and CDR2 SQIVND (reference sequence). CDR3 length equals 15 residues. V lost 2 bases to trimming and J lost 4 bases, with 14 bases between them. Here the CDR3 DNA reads TGTGCCAGTAGTATACCTATCGCAGGCCCCTATGGCTACACCTTC. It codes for CASSIPIAGPYGYTF. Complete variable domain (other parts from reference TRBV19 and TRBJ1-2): DGGITQSPKYLFRKEGQNVTLSCEQNLNHDAMYWYRQDPGQGLRLIYYSQIVNDFQKGDIAEGYSVSREKKESFPLTVTSAQKNPTAFYLCASSIPIAGPYGYTFGSGTRLTVV.

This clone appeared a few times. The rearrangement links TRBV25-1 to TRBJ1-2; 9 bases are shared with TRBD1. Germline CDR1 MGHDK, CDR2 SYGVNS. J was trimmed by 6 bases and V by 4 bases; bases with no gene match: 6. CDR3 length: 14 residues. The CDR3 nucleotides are TGTGCCAGCAGTGGGGGACAGGGAATTGATGGCTACACCTTC. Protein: CASSGGQGIDGYTF.

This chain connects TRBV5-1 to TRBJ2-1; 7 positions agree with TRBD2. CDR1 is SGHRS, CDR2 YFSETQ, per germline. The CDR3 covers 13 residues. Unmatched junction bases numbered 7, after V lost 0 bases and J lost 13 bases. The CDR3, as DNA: TGCGCCAGCAGCTTGGGAGGGAGGGCCGAACAGTTCTTC. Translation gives CASSLGGRAEQFF. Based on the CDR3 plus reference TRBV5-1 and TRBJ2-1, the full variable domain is KAGVTQTPRYLIKTRGQQVTLSCSPISGHRSVSWYQQTPGQGLQFLFEYFSETQRNKGNFPGRFSGRQFSNSRSEMNVSTLELGDSALYLCASSLGGRAEQFFGPGTRLTVL.

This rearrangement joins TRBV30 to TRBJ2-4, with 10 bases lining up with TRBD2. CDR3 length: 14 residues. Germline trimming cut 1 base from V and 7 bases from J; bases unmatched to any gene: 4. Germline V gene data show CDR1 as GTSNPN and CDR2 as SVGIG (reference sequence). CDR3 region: CAWSATSGANIQYF. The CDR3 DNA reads TGTGCCTGGAGTGCCACTAGCGGGGCGAACATTCAGTACTTC.